Presented here are 24 T cell receptor beta chains from one specimen sequenced in a study of vaccination and CD4 T cells after COVID-19. No antigen is known for these receptors. Sequence data for DNA of cultured CD4+ T cells were generated by the Oncomine TCR Beta short-read assay. Each CDR3 protein is one row after TCRdb ran MiXCR on the PCR reads. The table lists some 19,000 distinct CDR3 sequences, 50% to 65% of them singletons. Treatment in this sample: roughly nine-day PBMC culture with coronavirus spike peptide pools or control peptides (ViraFEST assay). Specimen: CD4+ T cells from blood, cultured in vitro. The source is a human donor who had recovered from COVID-19.

The J gene is TRBJ2-1, the V gene TRBV7-8; D perhaps matches TRBD2 (5 bases). Trimming left V 2 bases short and J 3 bases short, with 14 bases between. The V gene's germline CDR1 is SGHVS and CDR2 FQNEAQ. The CDR3 runs to 16 residues. The CDR3 protein is CASSLYLSGFYNEQFF. The CDR3 nucleotides read TGTGCCAGCAGCTTATATCTCTCGGGATTCTACAATGAGCAGTTCTTC.

The genes are TRBV19 and TRBJ1-1, with a possible D match to TRBD1 (5 bases). From germline, CDR1 is LNHDA and CDR2 SQIVND (reference sequence). The CDR3 spans 14 residues. Between the trimmed V and J ends, which lost 5 bases and 5 bases, there was a span of 15 bases. The CDR3 DNA reads as TGTGCCAGTAGTCAGGGCGGGGAGAGGACTGAAGCTTTCTTT. As protein: CASSQGGERTEAFF.

This chain connects TRBV5-4 to TRBJ2-2; a weak D match, TRBD2 (6 bases). From germline, CDR1 is SGHNT and CDR2 YYREEE (reference sequence). The CDR3 runs to 17 residues. The V and J ends lost 4 bases and 5 bases respectively, with 21 bases between them. The CDR3 region has the DNA TGTGCCAGCAGCCCCCGGGCGGGGTTAGAGGTTACCGGGGAGCTGTTTTTT. It yields the protein CASSPRAGLEVTGELFF.

The DNA for the CDR3 is TGTGCCAGTAGTAAGGGGCAGAATACGCAGTATTTT. This encodes CASSKGQNTQYF. The rearrangement uses TRBV19 and TRBJ2-3; possibly TRBD1 for D (5 bases). The germline CDR1 and CDR2 sequences are LNHDA and SQIVND (reference sequence). The CDR3 extends over 12 amino acids. The germline V and J ends were trimmed by 4 bases and 7 bases, with 9 bases remaining between them.

The chain joins TRBV7-3 to TRBJ2-5; D is undetermined. The V gene lost 1 base and the J gene lost 5 bases, with 5 bases spanning the gap. The CDR3 extends over 12 amino acids. The V gene's germline CDR1 is SGHTA and CDR2 FQGTGA. The CDR3 DNA sequence: TGTGCCAGCAGCTTAATTGGGGAGACCCAGTACTTC. This codes for CASSLIGETQYF. The full variable domain, its missing parts supplied by reference TRBV7-3 and TRBJ2-5, is GAGVSQTPSNKVTEKGKYVELRCDPISGHTALYWYRQSLGQGPEFLIYFQGTGAADDSGLPNDRFFAVRPEGSVSTLKIQRTERGDSAVYLCASSLIGETQYFGPGTRLLVL.

This clonotype was recorded only once. The chain has TRBV18 and TRBJ2-7, with D unclear. V lost 1 base, J lost 3 bases, and 13 bases lay in between. The germline V gene has CDR1 KGHSH and CDR2 LQKENI. The CDR3 runs 15 residues. CDR3 amino acids: CASSPRERVYYEQYF. The CDR3 DNA sequence: TGTGCCAGCTCACCACGCGAAAGGGTCTACTACGAGCAGTACTTC.

This sequence joins TRBV6-4 and TRBJ2-3, with 7 bases fitting TRBD1. The J segment lost 2 bases and the V segment lost 6 bases, leaving 5 bases of the junction unmatched. The germline V gene has CDR1 MRHNA and CDR2 SNTAGT. The CDR3 is made up of 14 amino acids. CDR3 region: CASRLTGTTDTQYF. The CDR3 bases are TGTGCCAGCAGACTGACAGGGACCACAGATACGCAGTATTTT.

The gene calls are TRBV3-1 and TRBJ1-1; no reliable D call. There are 13 residues in the CDR3. Trimming pared 3 bases from V and 4 bases from J, leaving 9 bases between. Germline assignment: CDR1 LGHDT and CDR2 YNNKEL (reference sequence). The CDR3 DNA sequence: TGTGCCAGCAGCCACCGGGAGGGCACTGAAGCTTTCTTT. This encodes CASSHREGTEAFF.

This clonotype appeared a single time. The chain joins TRBV19 to TRBJ2-5, with 14 bases lining up with TRBD2. With V trimmed by 2 bases and J by 1 base, 3 bases remained unmatched. The CDR3 sequence is 17 residues long. Germline values: CDR1 LNHDA, CDR2 SQIVND (reference sequence). The CDR3 DNA follows: TGTGCCAGTAGTATATCCGGACTAGCGGGAGGCCAAGAGACCCAGTACTTC. As protein: CASSISGLAGGQETQYF. The full variable domain, completed using reference TRBV19 and TRBJ2-5, is DGGITQSPKYLFRKEGQNVTLSCEQNLNHDAMYWYRQDPGQGLRLIYYSQIVNDFQKGDIAEGYSVSREKKESFPLTVTSAQKNPTAFYLCASSISGLAGGQETQYFGPGTRLLVL.

This clonotype has just one count. The chain is built from TRBV4-2 and TRBJ2-7; D remains unclear. This CDR3 has 13 amino acids. Germline V gene sequence: CDR1 LGHNA, CDR2 YNFKEQ. Trimming left V 0 bases short and J 3 bases short, with 6 bases between. The CDR3 here is CASSQDRNYEQYF. In DNA form, the CDR3 reads TGTGCCAGCAGCCAAGATAGGAACTACGAGCAGTACTTC.

This chain connects TRBV20-1 to TRBJ2-5; possibly TRBD1 for D (6 bases). V was shortened by 7 bases and J by 5 bases, with 14 bases between the two germline ends. Per germline, CDR1 DFQATT and CDR2 SNEGSKA (reference sequence). The CDR3 spans 12 residues. The CDR3 DNA is TGCAGTGTCACAGGGTCGGAGGAGACCCAGTACTTC. This translates into CSVTGSEETQYF.

The V and J genes are TRBV19 and TRBJ1-2; 9 bases line up with TRBD1. The V segment lost 6 bases and the J segment 5 bases; nucleotides outside the gene matches: 4. This CDR3 is built from 13 residues. Looked up from germline, CDR1 is LNHDA and CDR2 is SQIVND (reference sequence). The CDR3 here is CASSRDRDYGYTF. CDR3 DNA: TGTGCCAGTAGCCGGGACAGGGATTATGGCTACACCTTC.

V and J are TRBV6-2 or TRBV6-3 and TRBJ2-5; D call uncertain. Germline V gene lookup returns CDR1 MNHEY and CDR2 SVGEGT. The CDR3 spans 13 residues. The V and J ends lost 2 bases and 4 bases respectively, with 8 bases between them. The CDR3 protein is CASSYGGLETQYF. CDR3 DNA: TGTGCCAGCAGTTACGGTGGTCTAGAGACCCAGTACTTC.

The chain uses TRBV19 and TRBJ2-7, with D perhaps TRBD1 or TRBD2 (5 bases each). The germline CDR1 and CDR2 sequences are LNHDA and SQIVND (reference sequence). V was clipped by 6 bases and J by 1 base, with 10 bases between them. This CDR3 region has 13 residues. CDR3 sequence: CASSLWGSYEQYF. Written as DNA, the CDR3 is TGTGCCAGTAGCTTGTGGGGGTCCTACGAGCAGTACTTC.

The rearrangement uses TRBV20-1 and TRBJ2-2; 8 bases match TRBD1. CDR3 length: 14 residues. The J segment lost 4 bases and the V segment lost 3 bases, leaving 4 bases of the junction unmatched. CDR1 and CDR2 (germline): DFQATT, SNEGSKA (reference sequence). CDR3 bases: TGCAGTGCTAGCAGGGGGCGTAGCACCGGGGAGCTGTTTTTT. Amino acid sequence: CSASRGRSTGELFF.

This clonotype was counted a few times. V is TRBV2 and J is TRBJ2-6; the D gene could be TRBD1 or TRBD2 (5 bases each). The germline V gene has CDR1 SNHLY and CDR2 FYNNEI. The CDR3 length is 16 residues. V was pared by 7 bases and J by 0 bases, with 13 bases between. DNA of the CDR3: TGTGCCAGCACCTGGGACGGCCACTCTGGGGCCAACGTCCTGACTTTC. Translation: CASTWDGHSGANVLTF.

The chain employs TRBV4-2 and TRBJ1-3, with unresolved D. V lost 3 bases, J lost 1 base, and 7 bases lay in between. Germline V lookup: CDR1 LGHNA, CDR2 YNFKEQ. This CDR3 has 14 residues. For the CDR3, the DNA is TGTGCCAGCAGCCACTATGGTTCTGGAAACACCATATATTTT. Translated: CASSHYGSGNTIYF.

The chain uses TRBV5-1 and TRBJ1-4; a possible D gene is TRBD1 (5 bases). Trimming took off 6 bases at V and 8 bases at J, with 17 bases between the two ends. The germline CDR1 and CDR2 sequences are SGHRS and YFSETQ. This CDR3 has 14 amino acids. The CDR3 loop reads CASTEPGTGEKLFF. CDR3 nucleotides: TGCGCCAGCACCGAACCGGGGACGGGAGAAAAACTGTTTTTT.

The CDR3: CASSFPPGRGGQETQYF. The CDR3 nucleotides are TGTGCCAGCAGTTTTCCGCCGGGCAGGGGAGGCCAAGAGACCCAGTACTTC. The chain couples TRBV12-3 or TRBV12-4 to TRBJ2-5, with D perhaps assigned TRBD1 or TRBD2 (6 bases each). The CDR3 sequence is 17 residues long. The germline V and J ends were trimmed by 3 bases and 1 base, with 18 bases remaining between them.

The chain has TRBV2 and TRBJ2-2; TRBD1 agrees at 12 bases. With 5 bases clipped from V and 4 bases from J, the junction kept 2 bases outside the gene matches. Germline loops: CDR1 SNHLY, CDR2 FYNNEI. This CDR3 is 15 amino acids long. The CDR3 nucleotides are TGTGCCAGCAGTCCGGGACAGGGGGCCACCGGGGAGCTGTTTTTT. Translated: CASSPGQGATGELFF.

This rearrangement joins TRBV19 to TRBJ2-3; no clear D. Germline CDR1 is LNHDA and CDR2 is SQIVND (reference sequence). V was shortened by 5 bases and J by 2 bases, with 11 bases between the two germline ends. The CDR3 contains 14 residues. CDR3 amino acids: CASSYSENTDTQYF. The CDR3 DNA is TGTGCCAGTAGTTACTCGGAGAACACAGATACGCAGTATTTT.

The chain joins TRBV4-1 to TRBJ2-3; 10 bases line up with TRBD2. The CDR3 extends over 16 amino acids. V gave up 2 bases and J gave up 7 bases; unmatched junction bases: 9. Germline lookup yields CDR1 MGHRA and CDR2 YSYEKL. The DNA of the CDR3 is TGCGCCAGCAGCCAACTCCCAGCGGGAGGGCAGAATACGCAGTATTTT. It codes for CASSQLPAGGQNTQYF.

The J gene is TRBJ2-3, the V gene TRBV10-3; perhaps TRBD1 as D (6 bases). Trimming shortened V by 4 bases and J by 2 bases, and 10 bases separated the two germline ends. This CDR3 is 14 amino acids long. Germline V lookup: CDR1 ENHRY, CDR2 SYGVKD. CDR3 sequence reads: CAISAGQNTDTQYF. DNA for the CDR3: TGTGCCATCAGTGCCGGACAGAACACAGATACGCAGTATTTT.

The chain carries TRBV30 and TRBJ1-2, with 7 bases aligning to TRBD1. CDR3 size: 12 residues. J was trimmed by 8 bases and V by 5 bases; bases with no gene match: 8. Germline V lookup: CDR1 GTSNPN, CDR2 SVGIG (reference sequence). The CDR3 loop is CAWAQGNYGYTF. Written as DNA, the CDR3 is TGTGCCTGGGCACAGGGGAATTACGGCTACACCTTC.